Listed below are T cell receptor beta chains from one sample, sequenced in a study. TCRdb used MiXCR to reprocess the RT-PCR reads, holding one entry per CDR3 protein. The data hold hundreds of thousands of distinct CDR3 sequences, with approximately 15% observed a single time. Sequences were obtained from memory CD4+ T cells from blood. Source of these receptors: a female donor in good health, serving as a healthy control. The CDR3 runs from the conserved cysteine through the conserved F or W. A D gene is named only where the DNA matches it firmly. Clone sizes are given selectively: once, few, many, or a class where the clone is expanded.

many,TRBJ1-1,.,TRBV3-1,CASSLGGLTEAFF,TGTGCCAGCAGCCTCGGGGGTTTGACTGAAGCTTTCTTT
.,TRBJ1-2,TRBD1,TRBV27,CASSDRGQYGYTF,TGTGCCAGCAGCGACAGGGGGCAATATGGCTACACCTTC
.,TRBJ2-7,.,TRBV7-8,CASSLKMTYEQYF,TGTGCCAGCAGCTTAAAGATGACCTACGAGCAGTACTTC
few,TRBJ1-6,.,TRBV3-1,CASSFHNDSPLHF,TGTGCCAGCAGCTTCCATAATGATTCACCCCTCCACTTT
many,TRBJ1-1,.,TRBV6-5,CASSYSGVSSQEAFF,TGTGCCAGCAGTTACTCTGGGGTCTCGTCACAGGAAGCTTTCTTT
.,TRBJ1-5,TRBD1,TRBV28,CASSSLQGAGQPQHF,TGTGCCAGCAGTTCACTGCAGGGGGCGGGTCAGCCCCAGCATTTT
.,TRBJ2-3,.,TRBV18,CASSPPTDLSTDTQYF,TGTGCCAGCTCACCACCTACGGACTTAAGCACAGATACGCAGTATTTT
.,TRBJ2-6,.,TRBV10-3,CAISESRASSGANVLTF,TGTGCCATCAGTGAGTCGAGGGCGAGCTCTGGGGCCAACGTCCTGACTTTC
.,TRBJ2-3,.,TRBV5-1,CASSLNWGGDTQYF,TGCGCCAGCAGCTTAAACTGGGGCGGAGATACGCAGTATTTT
few,TRBJ2-1,.,TRBV6-2/TRBV6-3,CASSYLGGEIYNEQFF,TGTGCCAGCAGTTATTTAGGGGGAGAGATCTACAATGAGCAGTTCTTC